The clone carrying this T cell receptor beta chain was found once. The table came from immunoSEQ multiplex PCR; TCRdb's copy has only in-frame clones and leaves some out. The repertoire has tens of thousands of clones, roughly 89% of them found once; the top ten carry approximately 12%. Germline assignment: CDR1 LNHDA and CDR2 SQIVND (reference sequence). This CDR3 region has 14 residues. V was cut by 3 bases and J by 0 bases, with 9 bases left in between. The source of the sample is a study of control samples from healthy donors and cancer patients. The sequencing input was PBMCs. The TCR originated in a man aged 50-59 years with lung cancer. This chain joins TRBV19 and TRBJ2-7, with no clear D. CDR3 residues: CASSMSVSSYEQYF. CDR3 nucleotides: TGTGCCAGTAGTATGAGCGTCAGCTCCTACGAGCAGTACTTC.